The 9 T cell receptor beta chains listed next were all sequenced from one sample in a study of tumor-infiltrating lymphocytes in primary liver carcinoma. Reverse transcription of around 500 ng total RNA with a constant-region primer produced TCR beta cDNA. Employing slightly modified ARM-PCR, three nested multiplex PCR rounds were run, and these gave rise to the TCR beta libraries. A C-beta reverse primer and TRBV1-TRBV30 forward primers served in each of the first two PCR rounds, at ten to eleven cycles apiece. TCRdb reanalysed the multiplex PCR reads using MiXCR and keeps one entry per CDR3 protein. The sample lists about 43,000 distinct CDR3 sequences, about three quarters occurring once. Extraction of RNA together with DNA used roughly 20-33 mg of unsorted bulk tissue. The sequenced sample consisted of liver tumor tissue from sampling region 2. The subset: tumor region T2, inferior pole. Receptor source: a man aged 35-49 years with primary liver carcinoma and hepatitis B virus infection.

A word on this clonotype: Because it lacks the conserved phenylalanine or tryptophan at the end, this CDR3 is likely a read error. No DNA is shown, since the ends of the CDR3 on it are uncertain; the CDR3 is the one TCRdb lists. V usage is TRBV29-1 and J usage is TRBJ1-1. Germline loops: CDR1 SQVTM, CDR2 ANQGSEA. Both ends counted, the CDR3 spans 12 residues. The chain's CDR3 is CSVTSGNTEAFL.

This clonotype was recorded only once. It is likely a read error, because the conserved phenylalanine at the end of the CDR3 is missing. The chain uses TRBV5-1 and TRBJ2-3; D may be TRBD2 (5 bases). Germline V gene lookup returns CDR1 SGHRS and CDR2 YFSETQ. The CDR3 consists of 18 residues. The DNA for the CDR3 is TGCGTCAGCAGCTTTGGACTCCGACTGGAAACCCTAACAGATACGCAGTATTTA. Its protein product is CVSSFGLRLETLTDTQYL.

This clonotype was detected ten times or more. Here the CDR3 DNA reads TGTGCCAGCAGTGCGGGAAACACCATATATTTT. It is translated as CASSAGNTIYF. V usage is TRBV6-6 and J usage is TRBJ1-3, with D uncertain. The CDR3 is 11 amino acids. CDR1 is MNHNY, CDR2 SVGAGI, per germline (reference sequence). Trimming cost V 5 bases and J 4 bases, with 3 bases left between them.

As regards this clonotype: A junction end diverges from the germline sequence, so it may reflect a read error. This sequence joins TRBV5-1 and TRBJ2-1; 8 bases are shared with TRBD2. Germline assignment: CDR1 SGHRS and CDR2 YFSETQ. This CDR3 has 18 amino acids. CDR3 in amino acids: CSSSLVGKRLAGSNEQFF. The CDR3 DNA reads as TGCTCCAGCAGCTTGGTAGGGAAGCGCCTAGCGGGTTCCAATGAGCAGTTCTTC.

This clonotype is a singleton in its sample. An end of the junction differs from the germline gene, which may be a read error. The chain carries TRBV6-1 and TRBJ1-2; no reliable D call. CDR1 is MNHNS, CDR2 SASEGT, per germline. This CDR3 has 12 amino acids. CDR3 amino acids: CDSSAPLCGYTF. The CDR3 DNA sequence: TGTGACAGCAGTGCCCCCCTATGTGGCTACACTTTC.

This clonotype was found once. A read error may produce the germline difference seen at one junction end. The chain carries TRBV6-6 and TRBJ2-3; perhaps TRBD2 as D (5 bases). Germline CDR1 is MNHNY and CDR2 is SVGAGI (reference sequence). The CDR3 loop spans 12 amino acids. In nucleotides, the CDR3 is TGTGCCAACAGTCCGGACTCCATTCTGCAGTATTTC. Amino acid sequence: CANSPDSILQYF.

Comments on this clonotype: Mismatch with germline at one junction end may stem from a read error. The chain uses TRBV12-3 or TRBV12-4 and TRBJ2-7, with 11 bases fitting TRBD2. The CDR3 is 15 residues long. This CDR3 reads CASSHPGTSGHEQYF. Here the CDR3 DNA reads TGCGCCAGCAGTCACCCCGGGACTAGCGGACACGAGCAGTACTTC.

This clonotype was counted ten times or more. This sequence joins TRBV6-1 and TRBJ2-7, with D tentatively TRBD1 or TRBD2 (5 bases each). Germline loops: CDR1 MNHNS, CDR2 SASEGT. The CDR3 has 14 residues. Trimming took off 6 bases at V and 2 bases at J, with 14 bases between the two ends. CDR3 coding DNA: TGTGCCAGCAGCACCGGGACGGGGCCCTACGAGCAGTACTTC. This sequence encodes CASSTGTGPYEQYF.

In regard to this clonotype: No DNA is shown, since the ends of the CDR3 on it are uncertain; the CDR3 is the one TCRdb lists. The chain links TRBV5-5 to TRBJ2-1; TRBD1, as called in the table, went unchecked against the DNA. The germline V gene has CDR1 SGHKS and CDR2 YYEKEE (reference sequence). The CDR3 is 18 amino acids long, termini counted. The CDR3 is CASSLYVLVGQGSKERFF.